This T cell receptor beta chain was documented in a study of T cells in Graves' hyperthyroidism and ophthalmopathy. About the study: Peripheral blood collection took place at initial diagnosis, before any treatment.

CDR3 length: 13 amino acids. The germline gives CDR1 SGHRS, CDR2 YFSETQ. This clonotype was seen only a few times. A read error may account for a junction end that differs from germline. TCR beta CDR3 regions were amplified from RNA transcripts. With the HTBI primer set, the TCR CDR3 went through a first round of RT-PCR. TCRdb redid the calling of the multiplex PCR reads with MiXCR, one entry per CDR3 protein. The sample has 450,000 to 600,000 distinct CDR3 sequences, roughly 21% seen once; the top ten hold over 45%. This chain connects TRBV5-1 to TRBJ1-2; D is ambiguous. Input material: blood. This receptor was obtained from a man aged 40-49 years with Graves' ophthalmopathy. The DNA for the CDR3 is TGTGCCAGCAGCCCGACCCGGGGATATGGCTACACCTTC. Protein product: CASSPTRGYGYTF.